This record covers a single TCR beta chain. In the authors' methods: Amplifying reference gene primers gave estimates of nucleated cell counts. Assay: immunoSEQ multiplex PCR; the TCRdb copy retains only in-frame clones and omits some. The V and J calls and clone size are taken from that table; D and trimming were inferred from the DNA. The table records hundreds of thousands of clones, approximately 90% of them present only once. The data were obtained in a study of blood T cell repertoires in COVID-19. Trimming left V 4 bases short and J 3 bases short, with 14 bases between. Germline V CDR1 and CDR2: SGDLS, YYNGEE. The CDR3 extends over 15 amino acids.

The clonotype comes from a man aged 40-49 years who had recovered from COVID-19. The chain is built from TRBV9 and TRBJ1-3, with D possibly TRBD1 on 6 matching bases. The specimen sequenced was PBMCs or T cells enriched from blood (not recorded which). The CDR3 here is CASSLGAGDGNTIYF. The CDR3 bases are TGTGCCAGCAGCCTGGGGGCCGGGGATGGAAACACCATATATTTT.